The clone carrying this TCR beta chain was counted between two and nine times. These data come from a study of identical twins. Each CDR3 protein gets one entry after TCRdb re-called the 5' RACE reads with MiXCR. The data show roughly 690,000 distinct CDR3 sequences, around 21% seen once. Germline CDR1 LGHNA, CDR2 YSLEER. The ends were cut back, 1 base at V and 5 bases at J, with 18 bases in the middle. This CDR3 comprises 17 residues. The same specimen was also included in a second study, on T cells expressing NK-cell markers.

The sample consisted of PBMCs. The TCR originated in a woman aged 18 to 35 in good health. The chain is built from TRBV4-3 and TRBJ2-1; D possibly corresponds to TRBD2 (5 bases). DNA of the CDR3: TGCGCCAGCAGCCAAGCTCGCGGGTCGCAGTCACACAATGAGCAGTTCTTC. It translates to CASSQARGSQSHNEQFF.